This is a list of T cell receptor beta chains from one sample in a study of PD-1 blockade in classical Hodgkin lymphoma. Profiling relied on immunoSEQ multiplex PCR, and the TCRdb table lists in-frame clones only, not all of them. The sample holds approximately 17,000 clones, less than 70% seen once. This specimen consisted of peripheral blood mononuclear cells (PBMCs), obtained before the fourth cycle of nivolumab. These receptors originate from a human donor with classical Hodgkin lymphoma. Both conserved end residues are part of each CDR3. The D gene is left open where the match is weak. Expanded clones are given a class, and other clones once, few, many or no size at all.

clone_size,d_call,v_call,j_call,cdr3_aa,cdr3_nt
.,.,TRBV7-9,TRBJ1-1,CASSFSSGAMNTEAFF,TGTGCCAGCAGCTTTTCGTCAGGGGCAATGAACACTGAAGCTTTCTTT
few,.,TRBV6-6,TRBJ2-1,CASSYSSGRYNEQFF,TGTGCCAGCAGTTACTCCTCAGGTCGCTACAATGAGCAGTTCTTC
.,.,TRBV4-1,TRBJ2-7,CASSDRAAEQYF,TGCGCCAGCAGCGACCGTGCGGCCGAGCAGTACTTC
few,TRBD2,TRBV2,TRBJ2-1,CASSSRLAGRSYNEQFF,TGTGCCAGCAGCAGCAGACTAGCGGGACGCTCCTACAATGAGCAGTTCTTC
.,.,TRBV7-9,TRBJ1-2,CASSLGVSDPNGYTF,TGTGCCAGCAGCTTAGGAGTATCGGATCCTAATGGCTACACCTTC
few,.,TRBV27,TRBJ2-7,CASSPLDYSYEQYF,TGTGCCAGCAGTCCACTGGACTACTCCTACGAGCAGTACTTC
once,.,TRBV5-1,TRBJ2-5,CASGEDGETQYF,TGCGCCAGCGGGGAGGACGGGGAGACCCAGTACTTC
.,.,TRBV6-4,TRBJ2-1,CASSDSIGDEQFF,TGTGCCAGCAGTGACTCTATCGGGGATGAGCAGTTCTTC
.,TRBD2,TRBV11-3,TRBJ2-1,CASSSRAGGGEQFF,TGTGCCAGCAGCTCCCGAGCGGGAGGTGGTGAGCAGTTCTTC
.,.,TRBV27,TRBJ2-7,CASSSRCRYEQYF,TGTGCCAGCAGTTCCCGCTGTCGATACGAGCAGTACTTC
.,.,TRBV6-1,TRBJ2-3,CASSEARSDYTDTQYF,TGTGCCAGCAGTGAAGCGCGGTCGGACTACACAGATACGCAGTATTTT
few,.,TRBV10-3,TRBJ2-3,CAIRPSGTQQDTQYF,TGTGCCATCAGGCCTTCCGGGACGCAGCAGGATACGCAGTATTTT
.,TRBD1,TRBV7-2,TRBJ2-7,CASSLGGTASYEQYF,TGTGCCAGCAGCTTAGGTGGGACAGCCTCCTACGAGCAGTACTTC
.,.,TRBV19,TRBJ2-5,CASKTQAGLMETQYF,TGTGCCAGTAAGACTCAAGCGGGCCTGATGGAGACCCAGTACTTC
.,TRBD1,TRBV28,TRBJ1-2,CASSLRQGVSPFYGYTF,TGTGCCAGCAGCCTAAGACAGGGAGTATCCCCATTCTATGGCTACACCTTC
.,.,TRBV29-1,TRBJ2-7,CSVETGPKRGEQYF,TGCAGCGTTGAAACGGGACCGAAGAGAGGCGAGCAGTACTTC
.,.,TRBV27,TRBJ1-4,CASSFMGPNEKLFF,TGTGCCAGCAGTTTTATGGGACCCAATGAAAAACTGTTTTTT
.,.,TRBV6-5,TRBJ1-1,CASSKNTEAFF,TGTGCCAGCAGTAAAAACACTGAAGCTTTCTTT
.,.,TRBV28,TRBJ2-7,CASSLGQPGSWGVEQYF,TGTGCCAGCAGTTTAGGACAACCCGGGTCCTGGGGGGTCGAGCAGTACTTC
.,.,TRBV5-6,TRBJ1-3,CASSLGQNSGNTIYF,TGTGCCAGCAGCTTGGGACAGAACTCTGGAAACACCATATATTTT
.,.,TRBV10-2,TRBJ2-7,CASSESIVGYEQYF,TGCGCCAGCAGTGAGTCGATCGTTGGGTACGAGCAGTACTTC
.,TRBD2,TRBV11-2,TRBJ2-3,CASSLGLAVRTDTQYF,TGTGCCAGCAGCTTAGGACTAGCGGTGCGCACAGATACGCAGTATTTT
medium-sized,.,TRBV13,TRBJ2-5,CASSLERRETQYF,TGTGCCAGCAGCTTAGAACGAAGGGAGACCCAGTACTTC
.,.,TRBV5-1,TRBJ2-3,CASSLPGGETDTQYF,TGCGCCAGCAGCTTGCCAGGAGGGGAGACAGATACGCAGTATTTT
.,TRBD1,TRBV7-8,TRBJ1-1,CASSPGQGAEAFF,TGTGCCAGCAGCCCGGGACAGGGGGCTGAAGCTTTCTTT
.,.,TRBV9,TRBJ2-7,CASSPRSGPSYEQYF,TGTGCCAGCAGCCCACGATCCGGCCCTTCCTACGAGCAGTACTTC
.,.,TRBV9,TRBJ2-1,CASSPQGKTYNEQFF,TGTGCCAGCAGCCCACAGGGAAAAACCTACAATGAGCAGTTCTTC
.,.,TRBV4-1,TRBJ2-5,CASSQDLRDETQYF,TGCGCCAGCAGCCAAGATTTACGGGATGAGACCCAGTACTTC
.,.,TRBV6-5,TRBJ1-2,CASSPGGDFYGYTF,TGTGCCAGCTCCCCGGGAGGGGACTTTTATGGCTACACCTTC
.,.,TRBV11-2,TRBJ2-3,CASSPRGADTQYF,TGTGCCAGCAGCCCTCGGGGTGCAGATACGCAGTATTTT
.,TRBD2,TRBV9,TRBJ2-1,CASSVGGLAGAHEQFF,TGTGCCAGCAGCGTAGGGGGACTAGCGGGAGCCCATGAGCAGTTCTTC
.,TRBD2,TRBV9,TRBJ2-2,CASSGGLAGYTGELFF,TGTGCCAGCAGCGGCGGGTTAGCGGGCTACACCGGGGAGCTGTTTTTT
.,TRBD1,TRBV11-1,TRBJ1-1,CASRKQGAEWTKLNTEAFF,TGTGCCAGCAGAAAACAGGGGGCGGAATGGACAAAATTGAACACTGAAGCTTTCTTT
.,.,TRBV5-1,TRBJ2-1,CASSLRLARSSSYNEQFF,TGCGCCAGCAGCTTAAGACTGGCTAGGTCGAGCTCCTACAATGAGCAGTTCTTC
.,.,TRBV28,TRBJ1-3,CASSSQGDTIYF,TGTGCCAGCAGTTCACAGGGTGACACCATATATTTT
few,.,TRBV13,TRBJ2-7,CASSLAGRYYEQYF,TGTGCCAGCAGCTTAGCGGGACGGTACTACGAGCAGTACTTC
.,.,TRBV7-3,TRBJ2-7,CASSSVQGSWQYF,TGTGCCAGCAGCTCCGTTCAGGGATCCTGGCAGTACTTC